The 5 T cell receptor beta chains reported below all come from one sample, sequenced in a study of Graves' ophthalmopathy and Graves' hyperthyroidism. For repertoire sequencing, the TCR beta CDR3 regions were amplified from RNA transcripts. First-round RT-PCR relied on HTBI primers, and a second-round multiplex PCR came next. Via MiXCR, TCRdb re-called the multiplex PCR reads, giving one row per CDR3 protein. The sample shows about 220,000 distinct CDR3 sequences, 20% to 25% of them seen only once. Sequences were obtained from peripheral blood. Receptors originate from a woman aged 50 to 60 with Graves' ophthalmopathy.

CDR3 sequence (DNA): TGTGCCAGCAGTTACAACCCCGGGACTAGCGGGAGTGACCAAGAGACCCAGTACTTC. Its protein is CASSYNPGTSGSDQETQYF. The rearrangement uses TRBV6-5 and TRBJ2-5; 14 nucleotides match TRBD2. Germline CDR1 reads MNHEY; CDR2 reads SVGAGI. Unmatched junction bases numbered 8, after V lost 2 bases and J lost 0 bases. The CDR3 consists of 19 residues.

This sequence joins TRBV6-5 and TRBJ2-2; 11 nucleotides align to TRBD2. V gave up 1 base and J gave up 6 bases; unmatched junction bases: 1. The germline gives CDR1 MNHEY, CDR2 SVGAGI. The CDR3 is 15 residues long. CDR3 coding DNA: TGTGCCAGCAGTTACTTAGCGGGAGGGTCCGGGGAGCTGTTTTTT. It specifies CASSYLAGGSGELFF.

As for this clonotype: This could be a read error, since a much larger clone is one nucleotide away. Here the CDR3 reads CASTAQGYEQYF. CDR3 coding DNA: TGTGCCAGCACCGCACAGGGCTACGAGCAGTACTTC. The chain couples TRBV6-1 to TRBJ2-7; D is perhaps TRBD1 (6 bases). V was pared by 7 bases and J by 3 bases, with 10 bases between. The length of the CDR3 is 12 residues. Germline values: CDR1 MNHNS, CDR2 SASEGT.

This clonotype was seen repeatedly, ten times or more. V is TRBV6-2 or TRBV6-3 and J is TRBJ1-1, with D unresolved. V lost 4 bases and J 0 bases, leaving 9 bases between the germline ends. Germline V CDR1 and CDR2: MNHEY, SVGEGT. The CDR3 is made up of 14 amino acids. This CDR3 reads CASSSTLMNTEAFF. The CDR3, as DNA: TGTGCCAGCAGTTCGACACTCATGAACACTGAAGCTTTCTTT.

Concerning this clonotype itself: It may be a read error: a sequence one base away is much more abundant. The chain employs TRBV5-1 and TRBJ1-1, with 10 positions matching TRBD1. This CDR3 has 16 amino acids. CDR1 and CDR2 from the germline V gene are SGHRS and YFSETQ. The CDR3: CASSLVGQGVKTEAFF. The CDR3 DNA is TGCGCCAGCAGCTTGGTAGGACAGGGGGTGAAAACTGAAGCTTTCTTT.